A single T cell receptor beta chain is shown here with its context. Its antigen is still unknown. MiXCR, run by TCRdb on the reads, gives a single entry per CDR3 protein. This table holds some 38,000 distinct CDR3 sequences, roughly 54% found once. The CDR3 extends over 16 amino acids. Germline CDR1 and CDR2: SGHVS and FQNEAQ. The J segment lost 2 bases and the V segment lost 5 bases, leaving 9 bases of the junction unmatched. The entry originates in a study of T cell repertoires in cytomegalovirus infection. The wider study: Public TCR beta signature analysis indicated the presence of both CMV infection and matching HLA type.

J is TRBJ2-1 and V is TRBV7-8; 7 nucleotides align to TRBD2. This TCR derives from a human donor in good health (CMV status not recorded). Some clones in this sample may be carry-over from other donors' samples. This specimen consisted of CD8+ T cells from cultured PBMCs, obtained from culture after CMV antigen stimulation. CDR3 sequence: CASSPPGGGTYNEQFF. The DNA of the CDR3 is TGTGCCAGCAGCCCCCCTGGCGGGGGAACCTACAATGAGCAGTTCTTC.